The 25 T cell receptor beta chains below were found in one sample sequenced in a study of T cell responses to AZD1222 COVID-19 vaccine. Using immunoSEQ multiplex PCR, the repertoire was profiled, and TCRdb retains in-frame clones only, with some absent. The table shows roughly 48,000 clones, with 89% occurring only once. Specimen: peripheral blood, collected 28 days after the second AZD1222 dose. The receptor source for this set is an adult who received the AZD1222 COVID-19 vaccine.

This clone was detected only once. CDR3 amino acids: CAISESQTGQPQHF. The CDR3 DNA sequence: TGTGCCATCAGTGAGTCCCAGACCGGTCAGCCCCAGCATTTT. The chain couples TRBV10-3 to TRBJ1-5, with D hard to call. The CDR3 consists of 14 residues. Germline V gives CDR1 ENHRY, CDR2 SYGVKD. Trimming stripped 0 bases from V and 6 bases from J, with 9 bases between.

The chain links TRBV6-5 to TRBJ1-6, with TRBD1 matching over 7 bases. CDR1 and CDR2 from the germline V gene are MNHEY and SVGAGI. The V segment lost 4 bases and the J segment 4 bases; nucleotides outside the gene matches: 7. CDR3 length: 16 amino acids. This chain's CDR3 is CASSWTGETYNSPLHF. In DNA form, the CDR3 reads TGTGCCAGCAGTTGGACAGGAGAGACTTATAATTCACCCCTCCACTTT.

This chain connects TRBV24-1 to TRBJ1-3; D ambiguous. The CDR3 has 16 residues. CDR1 KGHDR and CDR2 SFDVKD come from the germline V gene. V was clipped by 4 bases and J by 0 bases, with 12 bases between them. The DNA of the CDR3 is TGTGCCACCAGTGACCAAGACCGAAACTCTGGAAACACCATATATTTT. It yields the protein CATSDQDRNSGNTIYF.

The CDR3 sequence: CASSQDPGPTSGANVLTF. In DNA, the CDR3 is TGTGCCAGCAGCCAAGATCCGGGGCCAACCTCTGGGGCCAACGTCCTGACTTTC. V is TRBV4-2 and J is TRBJ2-6; D is perhaps TRBD1 or TRBD2 (5 bases each). Germline values: CDR1 LGHNA, CDR2 YNFKEQ. The CDR3 contains 18 residues. Trimming removed 0 bases from V and 0 bases from J, with 12 bases in between.

The chain links TRBV4-1 to TRBJ1-5, with a possible D match to TRBD1 (6 bases). From germline, CDR1 is MGHRA and CDR2 YSYEKL. Trimming removed 0 bases at V and 7 bases at J, with 13 bases between. The CDR3 covers 15 residues. The CDR3 DNA sequence: TGCGCCAGCAGCCAAGAGAGGGGGGCTGTCCAGCCCCAGCATTTT. Translation gives CASSQERGAVQPQHF.

The rearrangement joins TRBV7-9 to TRBJ1-1; TRBD1 aligns across 9 bases. The V segment lost 5 bases and the J segment 3 bases; nucleotides outside the gene matches: 4. CDR1 and CDR2 (germline): SEHNR, FQNEAQ (reference sequence). This CDR3 region has 14 residues. The CDR3 nucleotides are TGTGCCAGCAGCCCGACAGGGGGATACACTGAAGCTTTCTTT. Translated, it gives CASSPTGGYTEAFF.

The chain uses TRBV6-2 or TRBV6-3 and TRBJ2-6; 9 bases line up with TRBD1. Germline trimming cut 6 bases from V and 0 bases from J; bases unmatched to any gene: 12. The CDR3 loop spans 19 amino acids. Germline loops: CDR1 MNHEY, CDR2 SVGEGT. In DNA form, the CDR3 reads TGTGCCAGCAGCCCAATCCCGGGACAGGGAAACTCTGGGGCCAACGTCCTGACTTTC. Its protein product is CASSPIPGQGNSGANVLTF.

The rearrangement joins TRBV28 to TRBJ2-4; D possibly corresponds to TRBD1 (5 bases). The CDR3 loop spans 12 amino acids. Germline V gene lookup returns CDR1 MDHEN and CDR2 SYDVKM. Trimming took 6 bases from V and 6 from J, leaving 9 bases between them. CDR3 nucleotide sequence: TGTGCCAGCAGGGGGCCGGGAAACATTCAGTACTTC. It encodes CASRGPGNIQYF.

The chain is built from TRBV27 and TRBJ2-1; tentative D call: TRBD1 (6 bases). Germline V lookup: CDR1 MNHEY, CDR2 SMNVEV (reference sequence). This CDR3 is 16 amino acids long. V dropped 5 bases and J dropped 4 bases, with 18 bases sitting between them. CDR3 nucleotides: TGTGCCAGCAGTCCCGATTCGGGACACAGGTACAATGAGCAGTTCTTC. Amino acids: CASSPDSGHRYNEQFF.

V usage is TRBV7-2 and J usage is TRBJ1-3; possibly TRBD1 for D (5 bases). The CDR3 loop spans 15 amino acids. Trimming took 4 bases from V and 0 from J, leaving 10 bases between them. From germline, CDR1 is SGHTA and CDR2 FQGNSA. CDR3 in DNA: TGTGCCAGCAGCTCTCGACAGCGCTCTGGAAACACCATATATTTT. Amino acids: CASSSRQRSGNTIYF.

V usage is TRBV7-2 and J usage is TRBJ1-3, with TRBD1 identical over 8 bases. CDR1 is SGHTA and CDR2 is FQGNSA in the germline V gene. V gave up 5 bases and J gave up 1 base; unmatched junction bases: 7. The CDR3 spans 16 residues. The CDR3 loop is CASSPQGQASGNTIYF. The CDR3 nucleotides read TGTGCCAGCAGCCCACAGGGACAGGCATCTGGAAACACCATATATTTT.

This chain links TRBV7-2 with TRBJ2-4; 8 bases agree with TRBD1. Germline CDR1 is SGHTA and CDR2 is FQGNSA. The V segment lost 5 bases and the J segment 8 bases; nucleotides outside the gene matches: 5. CDR3 size: 13 residues. CDR3 bases: TGTGCCAGCAGCGGCGACAGGGGTGACATTCAGTACTTC. Protein: CASSGDRGDIQYF.

This sequence joins TRBV25-1 and TRBJ1-1, with D tentatively TRBD1 (6 bases). CDR3 length: 13 amino acids. Germline values: CDR1 MGHDK, CDR2 SYGVNS. Trimming left V 3 bases short and J 5 bases short, with 10 bases between. CDR3 in amino acids: CASSDRGGTEAFF. CDR3 coding DNA: TGTGCCAGCAGTGACCGAGGGGGGACTGAAGCTTTCTTT. Full variable domain (remainder filled in from reference TRBV25-1 and TRBJ1-1): EADIYQTPRYLVIGTGKKITLECSQTMGHDKMYWYQQDPGMELHLIHYSYGVNSTEKGDLSSESTVSRIRTEHFPLTLESARPSHTSQYLCASSDRGGTEAFFGQGTRLTVV.

The V and J genes are TRBV5-1 and TRBJ2-3; 10 bases are a match to TRBD1. V lost 5 bases, J lost 4 bases, and 10 bases stayed unmatched. Germline CDR1 is SGHRS and CDR2 is YFSETQ. The CDR3 has 16 amino acids. CDR3 in amino acids: CASRMMDRGIADTQYF. In DNA, the CDR3 is TGCGCCAGCAGGATGATGGACAGGGGGATAGCAGATACGCAGTATTTT.

This chain joins TRBV21-1 and TRBJ1-2; TRBD1 is the table's D call, not checked against the DNA. TRBV21-1 is reported as a pseudogene. The CDR3 is made up of 16 amino acids. The CDR3 loop is CASITLWGDRSYGYTF. The DNA for the CDR3 is TGTGCCAGCATTACTCTCTGGGGGGACAGAAGTTATGGCTACACCTTC.

The rearrangement links TRBV5-5 to TRBJ2-7; possible D gene TRBD1, 5 bases. CDR1 is SGHKS, CDR2 YYEKEE, per germline (reference sequence). This CDR3 spans 13 amino acids. V was cut by 3 bases and J by 2 bases, with 9 bases left in between. The CDR3 DNA is TGTGCCAGCAGCTCCAGGGAACCCTACGAGCAGTACTTC. Protein: CASSSREPYEQYF.

The J gene is TRBJ2-7, the V gene TRBV6-1; D uncertain. V was clipped by 0 bases and J by 1 base, with 4 bases between them. The germline V gene encodes CDR1 MNHNS and CDR2 SASEGT. CDR3 length: 13 amino acids. CDR3 nucleotide sequence: TGTGCCAGCAGTGAAGCCCCTTCCTACGAGCAGTACTTC. It encodes CASSEAPSYEQYF.

The sample holds one count of this clone. The rearrangement joins TRBV5-6 to TRBJ1-6; D not resolved. This CDR3 region has 15 residues. CDR1 is SGHDT, CDR2 YYEEEE, per germline. V was trimmed by 1 base and J by 0 bases, leaving 5 bases between them. In nucleotides, the CDR3 is TGTGCCAGCAGCTTGAAGAGCTCCTATAATTCACCCCTCCACTTT. Residues: CASSLKSSYNSPLHF.

This clone was detected once. The V gene is TRBV6-5, the J gene TRBJ2-1; D tentatively fits TRBD1 or TRBD2 (5 bases each). V was shortened by 6 bases and J by 8 bases, with 14 bases between the two germline ends. The CDR3 runs to 13 residues. Germline CDR1 reads MNHEY; CDR2 reads SVGAGI. CDR3: CASRKDKRDEQFF. The CDR3 DNA reads TGTGCCAGCAGGAAGGACAAGAGGGATGAGCAGTTCTTC.

The rearrangement uses TRBV9 and TRBJ1-1, with 7 bases lining up with TRBD1. Germline V gene lookup returns CDR1 SGDLS and CDR2 YYNGEE. This CDR3 has 13 residues. The V and J ends lost 5 bases and 4 bases, in that order; junction bases with no gene match: 5. This chain's CDR3 is CASRDSGGTEAFF. The DNA for the CDR3 is TGTGCCAGCAGGGACTCAGGGGGCACTGAAGCTTTCTTT. The whole variable domain, filled in from reference TRBV9 and TRBJ1-1, reads DSGVTQTPKHLITATGQRVTLRCSPRSGDLSVYWYQQSLDQGLQFLIQYYNGEERAKGNILERFSAQQFPDLHSELNLSSLELGDSALYFCASRDSGGTEAFFGQGTRLTVV.

This rearrangement joins TRBV5-4 to TRBJ2-2; 9 bases align to TRBD1. This CDR3 has 14 residues. CDR1 SGHNT and CDR2 YYREEE come from the germline V gene (reference sequence). V shed 7 bases and J 6 bases; nucleotides not matched to a gene: 7. The CDR3 sequence: CASEPGQGSGELFF. CDR3 nucleotides: TGTGCCAGCGAACCGGGACAGGGTTCCGGGGAGCTGTTTTTT.

V is TRBV9 and J is TRBJ2-1; unclear D gene. Looked up from germline, CDR1 is SGDLS and CDR2 is YYNGEE. The V and J ends lost 0 bases and 8 bases respectively, with 15 bases between them. The CDR3 spans 15 residues. CDR3 residues: CASSVEYARGDEQFF. The DNA of the CDR3 is TGTGCCAGCAGCGTAGAGTACGCGCGAGGTGATGAGCAGTTCTTC.

This clone was detected a few times. The V gene is TRBV7-6, the J gene TRBJ2-7, with D possibly TRBD1 on 6 matching bases. Germline-derived CDR1 and CDR2 are SGHVS and FNYEAQ. With 0 bases removed from V and 4 bases from J, the gap between germline ends came to 16 bases. There are 16 residues in the CDR3. CDR3 amino acids: CASSLAPSGAAYEQYF. DNA for the CDR3: TGTGCCAGCAGCTTAGCTCCGTCAGGGGCCGCATACGAGCAGTACTTC.

The V and J genes are TRBV27 and TRBJ1-5; TRBD1 agrees at 9 bases. Germline-derived CDR1 and CDR2 are MNHEY and SMNVEV (reference sequence). The CDR3 has 17 amino acids. V lost 6 bases, J lost 1 base, and 10 bases stayed unmatched. CDR3 DNA sequence: TGTGCCAGCAGCCCCGGGACAGGGAGAAGGAGCAATCAGCCCCAGCATTTT. Translated: CASSPGTGRRSNQPQHF.

V gene TRBV19 combines with J gene TRBJ2-3; TRBD2 might be the D (6 bases). CDR3 length equals 16 residues. From germline, CDR1 is LNHDA and CDR2 SQIVND (reference sequence). V lost 6 bases, J lost 6 bases, and 22 bases lay in between. The CDR3 loop reads CASSPNPAGSMDTQYF. The CDR3 DNA reads as TGTGCCAGTAGCCCCAACCCCGCGGGGTCAATGGATACGCAGTATTTT.